This T cell receptor (beta chain) appears in the sequencing data of a study of blood T cells in healthy people across ages. J gave up 2 bases and V 6 bases, and 8 bases lay outside the gene matches. The CDR3 length is 16 residues. CDR1 is SNHLY and CDR2 is FYNNEI in the germline V gene. Study results and caveats: Roughly linear age-related decline in beta diversity appeared, significant by age 40. The study found TCR beta diversity correlated strongly with naive T cell percentage.

Sample-barcoded 5' priming and a J-beta primer mix drove a second PCR of roughly 6 to 12 cycles. Each CDR3 protein gets one entry after TCRdb re-called the 5' RACE reads with MiXCR. The sample comprises 800,000 to 950,000 distinct CDR3 sequences, about 34% of which are singletons, and 10% to 15% rests with the top ten. Collection of 8.5 to 10 milliliters of peripheral blood was performed for each donor. In its sample, this clonotype was seen a few times. Antigen unknown. J is TRBJ2-3 and V is TRBV2, with 10 bases fitting TRBD2. Sequencing input: blood. The sequence was obtained from a man aged 18 to 30 in good health. The CDR3 region has the DNA TGTGCCAGCAGCTTCCTAGCGGGGGCCACCACAGATACGCAGTATTTT. The encoded protein is CASSFLAGATTDTQYF.